The clone carrying this T cell receptor beta chain occurred many times. What it binds is not known. The sample comes from a study of T cells after yellow fever vaccination. Regarding the study as a whole: Repertoires obtained by FACS sorting could include abundant clonotypes that entered as contaminants from the bulk population. Clonotypes found in both CD4 and CD8 compartments made up a small share. Booster samples showed a return of most primary-vaccination clones (around 96% CD4, about 88% CD8).

TCR cDNA, made by 5'RACE template switching, carried an added universal primer site and UMIs. TCRdb re-derived calls from the 5' RACE reads in MiXCR, one entry per CDR3 protein. The sample records 200,000 to 300,000 distinct CDR3 sequences, 6% to 7.5% being singletons. Trimming took 2 bases from V and 5 from J; bases not matched to a gene: 8. This CDR3 has 15 residues. Germline lookup yields CDR1 SGHTA and CDR2 FQGNSA. V usage is TRBV7-2 and J usage is TRBJ2-5; 7 bases align to TRBD2. The receptor was derived from a man younger than 45 who received the YFV17D yellow fever vaccine. Material: CD4+ T cells sorted from PBMCs, obtained 15 days after the yellow fever booster vaccination. This CDR3 is CASSLRRESGETQYF. DNA for the CDR3: TGTGCCAGCAGCTTAAGGCGGGAGAGCGGGGAGACCCAGTACTTC.